This T cell receptor beta chain was recorded in a study of blood T cell repertoires in COVID-19. About the research overall: The cDNA or gDNA used as material had been derived from T cells, B-cell-depleted T cells, or PBMCs.

Here immunoSEQ multiplex PCR was the method, and the copy in TCRdb shows in-frame clones only, minus some. Of approximately 230,000 clones in the sample, approximately 91% were seen once. The CDR3 consists of 16 residues. The V gene end was trimmed by 3 bases and the J gene end by 0 bases; junction bases not matched to a gene: 6. Germline-derived CDR1 and CDR2 are SGHVS and FQNEAQ. This TCR derives from a woman between 40 and 55 years old who had recovered from COVID-19. Sample: peripheral blood. V usage is TRBV7-8 and J usage is TRBJ1-2, with 8 bases matching TRBD1. The CDR3 loop is CASSFTGGPSNYGYTF. In DNA form, the CDR3 reads TGTGCCAGCAGCTTTACAGGGGGACCTTCTAACTATGGCTACACCTTC.